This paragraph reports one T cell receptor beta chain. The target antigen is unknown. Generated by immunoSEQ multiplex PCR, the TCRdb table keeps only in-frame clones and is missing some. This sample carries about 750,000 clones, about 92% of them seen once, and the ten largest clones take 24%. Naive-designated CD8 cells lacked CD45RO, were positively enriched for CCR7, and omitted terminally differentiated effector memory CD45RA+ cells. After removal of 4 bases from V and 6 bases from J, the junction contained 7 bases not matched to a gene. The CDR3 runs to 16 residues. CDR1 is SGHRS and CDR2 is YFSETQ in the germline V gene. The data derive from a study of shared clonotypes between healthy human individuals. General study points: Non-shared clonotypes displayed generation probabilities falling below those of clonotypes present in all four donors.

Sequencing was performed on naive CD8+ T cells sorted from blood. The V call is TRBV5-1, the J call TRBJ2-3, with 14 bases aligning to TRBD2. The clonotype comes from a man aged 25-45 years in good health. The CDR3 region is CASSGTGTSGSDTQYF. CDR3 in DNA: TGCGCCAGCAGCGGCACCGGGACTAGCGGGAGTGATACGCAGTATTTT.